The sequence of this T cell receptor beta chain was determined in a study of kidney transplant recipient with SARS-CoV-2 infection. Germline loops: CDR1 SGHTS, CDR2 YDEGEE. The CDR3 covers 14 residues. Trimming pared 4 bases from V and 5 bases from J, leaving 12 bases between. TCRdb re-called the reads with MiXCR, one entry per CDR3 protein. The repertoire includes about 240,000 distinct CDR3 sequences, 29% of them detected once, and under 7.5% sits in the top ten. This clonotype was seen repeatedly, ten times or more. The sequence was obtained from a male patient aged 30 to 40 who had COVID-19 and was a kidney transplant recipient. Certain T cells may be donor cells from the graft. This sequence joins TRBV5-8 and TRBJ2-2; D gene ambiguous. Specimen: a blood sample, collected at baseline and between days 110 and 120 from a kidney transplant recipient. In nucleotides, the CDR3 is TGTGCCAGCAGCCGAAGCCTTGGTACCGGGGAGCTGTTTTTT. Its protein is CASSRSLGTGELFF.